The 9 T cell receptor beta chains listed next were all sequenced from one sample in a study of monozygotic twins with inflammatory bowel disease. TCRdb reprocessed the 5' RACE reads and keeps a single row for each CDR3 protein, giving no DNA. This sample's table has 400,000 to 500,000 distinct CDR3 sequences. The sequenced sample was blood. The receptors stem from a human donor with ulcerative colitis or Crohn's disease, or a healthy co-twin of an affected twin (not recorded which).

J is TRBJ2-5 and V is TRBV3-1; the D call from TCRdb, TRBD2, cannot be confirmed without DNA. CDR1 LGHDT and CDR2 YNNKEL come from the germline V gene (reference sequence). The CDR3 length is 20 residues. The chain's CDR3 is CASSQELVRGLAGSQETQYF.

CDR3 in amino acids: CSETGSMTDTQYF. The genes are TRBV20-1 and TRBJ2-3; TCRdb's D call, TRBD1, is unchecked because there is no DNA. The CDR3 contains 13 residues. Germline CDR1 is DFQATT and CDR2 is SNEGSKA (reference sequence).

The chain uses TRBV7-6 and TRBJ2-7; TCRdb's D gene call, TRBD2, goes unchecked for lack of DNA. The CDR3 is 18 amino acids. CDR1 and CDR2 from the germline V gene are SGHVS and FNYEAQ. This CDR3 reads CASSLIPYSASGTYEQYF.

The V gene is TRBV12-3 or TRBV12-4, the J gene TRBJ1-2; TCRdb calls TRBD1, which cannot be checked without DNA. This CDR3 comprises 14 residues. The CDR3: CASSSGQTYYGYTF.

V usage is TRBV28 and J usage is TRBJ1-3; TCRdb indicates TRBD1, and absent DNA this call remains unverified. Germline CDR1 MDHEN, CDR2 SYDVKM. The CDR3 is 15 amino acids. CDR3 in amino acids: CASSFSGVSGNTIYF.

The genes are TRBV7-9 and TRBJ2-2. The germline gives CDR1 SEHNR, CDR2 FQNEAQ (reference sequence). This CDR3 region has 16 residues. The CDR3: CASSLYMTANTGELFF.

The chain employs TRBV29-1 and TRBJ2-3; TCRdb calls TRBD1, which cannot be checked without DNA. Germline V gene lookup returns CDR1 SQVTM and CDR2 ANQGSEA. The CDR3 is 12 amino acids. CDR3 residues: CSVKTGLDTQYF.

This chain connects TRBV20-1 to TRBJ2-4; TCRdb names TRBD1, which stays unverified in the absence of DNA. Germline CDR1 reads DFQATT; CDR2 reads SNEGSKA (reference sequence). This CDR3 is built from 12 residues. The CDR3 loop reads CSARDGRGMQYF.

The rearrangement links TRBV19 to TRBJ1-5; TCRdb's D call, TRBD1, is unchecked because there is no DNA. The CDR3 totals 15 residues. Per the germline V gene, CDR1 is LNHDA and CDR2 is SQIVND (reference sequence). The CDR3 protein is CASSIMGTAGQPQHF.